The 25 T cell receptor beta chains given below trace back to one sample, sequenced in a study of cytomegalovirus exposure and HLA in healthy donors. The PCR used 60 Vbeta and 13 Jbeta primers. TCRdb keeps only in-frame clones here, not all; method: immunoSEQ multiplex PCR. The sample holds about 150,000 clones, roughly 73% seen once. The specimen sequenced was PBMCs. Receptors originate from a male donor in good health and CMV-seronegative.

V and J are TRBV19 and TRBJ1-4; possibly TRBD1 for D (5 bases). CDR1 is LNHDA, CDR2 SQIVND, per germline (reference sequence). Trimming removed 3 bases from V and 0 bases from J, with 11 bases in between. The CDR3 sequence is 16 residues long. CDR3 loop: CASSIWGVATNEKLFF. The CDR3 nucleotides read TGTGCCAGTAGTATCTGGGGGGTTGCAACTAATGAAAAACTGTTTTTT.

The rearrangement links TRBV30 to TRBJ2-1; no clear D gene. Trimming cost V 2 bases and J 4 bases, with 6 bases left between them. The CDR3 spans 12 residues. From germline, CDR1 is GTSNPN and CDR2 SVGIG (reference sequence). DNA for the CDR3: TGTGCCTGGAGTTCCTTTTACAATGAGCAGTTCTTC. This gives the protein CAWSSFYNEQFF.

V gene TRBV9 combines with J gene TRBJ1-5; 8 nucleotides line up with TRBD1. Trimming removed 4 bases from V and 1 base from J; junction bases left unmatched: 4. The CDR3 is 15 residues long. CDR1 is SGDLS and CDR2 is YYNGEE in the germline V gene. CDR3 region: CASSLTGGSNQPQHF. CDR3 sequence (DNA): TGTGCCAGCAGCCTCACAGGGGGAAGCAATCAGCCCCAGCATTTT. The complete variable domain, with remaining parts taken from reference TRBV9 and TRBJ1-5, reads DSGVTQTPKHLITATGQRVTLRCSPRSGDLSVYWYQQSLDQGLQFLIQYYNGEERAKGNILERFSAQQFPDLHSELNLSSLELGDSALYFCASSLTGGSNQPQHFGDGTRLSIL.

This clone has more than one count but fewer than ten. The chain links TRBV4-2 to TRBJ1-2; D is uncertain. CDR3 length: 15 residues. V lost 3 bases and J lost 2, with 13 bases in between. Germline V gives CDR1 LGHNA, CDR2 YNFKEQ. In nucleotides, the CDR3 is TGTGCCAGCAGCCAGGAACTAACCCTGAACTATGGCTACACCTTC. It translates to CASSQELTLNYGYTF.

The V call is TRBV5-6, the J call TRBJ2-1; 9 bases align to TRBD1. The CDR3 runs 15 residues. CDR1 SGHDT and CDR2 YYEEEE come from the germline V gene. J gave up 7 bases and V 4 bases, and 9 bases lay outside the gene matches. The DNA of the CDR3 is TGTGCCAGCAGCGCCCCCGGGACAGGGTGGAATGAGCAGTTCTTC. Translating it yields CASSAPGTGWNEQFF.

The V and J genes are TRBV30 and TRBJ1-3; 7 nucleotides line up with TRBD1. The germline CDR1 and CDR2 sequences are GTSNPN and SVGIG (reference sequence). The CDR3 loop spans 15 amino acids. V was pared by 0 bases and J by 3 bases, with 5 bases of the junction left unmatched. For the CDR3, the DNA is TGTGCCTGGAGTGTCGAGGGGGCCTATGGAAACACCATATATTTT. Residues: CAWSVEGAYGNTIYF.

The chain recombines TRBV5-1 with TRBJ2-4; 7 bases are a match to TRBD1. Germline V gene lookup returns CDR1 SGHRS and CDR2 YFSETQ. The CDR3 is 14 amino acids. V shed 5 bases and J 4 bases; nucleotides not matched to a gene: 6. The DNA of the CDR3 is TGCGCCAGCAGTCCTGGACAGGAAAAAAACATTCAGTACTTC. Protein product: CASSPGQEKNIQYF.

The chain has TRBV15 and TRBJ1-3; a weak D match, TRBD1 (5 bases). The CDR3 covers 15 residues. CDR1 LNHNV and CDR2 YYDKDF come from the germline V gene (reference sequence). The V and J ends lost 0 bases and 6 bases respectively, with 12 bases between them. CDR3 nucleotides: TGTGCCACCAGCAGAGAGCTCGGGGGTGAAAACACCATATATTTT. As protein: CATSRELGGENTIYF.

The gene calls are TRBV9 and TRBJ2-2, with 7 bases fitting TRBD1. The CDR3 is 16 amino acids. With V trimmed by 4 bases and J by 4 bases, 10 bases remained unmatched. Germline V gene lookup returns CDR1 SGDLS and CDR2 YYNGEE. In DNA, the CDR3 is TGTGCCAGCAGCTTAAGGGACAGCGGAAGCACCGGGGAGCTGTTTTTT. Its translation is CASSLRDSGSTGELFF. The variable domain in full, completed from reference TRBV9 and TRBJ2-2, reads DSGVTQTPKHLITATGQRVTLRCSPRSGDLSVYWYQQSLDQGLQFLIQYYNGEERAKGNILERFSAQQFPDLHSELNLSSLELGDSALYFCASSLRDSGSTGELFFGEGSRLTVL.

This chain connects TRBV4-2 to TRBJ2-6; TRBD2 matches at 8 bases. Losses at the gene ends were 0 bases for V and 2 bases for J; bases not matched to a gene: 0. This CDR3 region has 16 residues. CDR1 is LGHNA, CDR2 YNFKEQ, per germline. This CDR3 is CASSQEGLAGANVLTF. The DNA of the CDR3 is TGTGCCAGCAGCCAAGAGGGACTAGCTGGGGCCAACGTCCTGACTTTC.

The rearrangement uses TRBV9 and TRBJ2-3; 11 nucleotides line up with TRBD2. The CDR3 length is 16 residues. V lost 2 bases, J lost 3 bases, and 5 bases stayed unmatched. Germline loops: CDR1 SGDLS, CDR2 YYNGEE. The CDR3 DNA reads as TGTGCCAGCAGCGTTAGCGGGGGGGCCCGAACAGATACGCAGTATTTT. It codes for CASSVSGGARTDTQYF. Filled out from reference TRBV9 and TRBJ2-3, the complete variable domain reads DSGVTQTPKHLITATGQRVTLRCSPRSGDLSVYWYQQSLDQGLQFLIQYYNGEERAKGNILERFSAQQFPDLHSELNLSSLELGDSALYFCASSVSGGARTDTQYFGPGTRLTVL.

The genes are TRBV2 and TRBJ1-1, with D possibly matching TRBD1 (5 bases). Trimming shortened V by 4 bases and J by 0 bases, and 9 bases separated the two germline ends. Germline CDR1 is SNHLY and CDR2 is FYNNEI. The CDR3 consists of 14 residues. CDR3 sequence: CASSVGGMNTEAFF. CDR3 DNA sequence: TGTGCCAGCAGTGTCGGGGGGATGAACACTGAAGCTTTCTTT.

The DNA for the CDR3 is TGTGCCTGGTCTCCTTCGATGGGCAGGGGTCAAGAGACCCAGTACTTC. Translating it yields CAWSPSMGRGQETQYF. This chain joins TRBV30 and TRBJ2-5; maybe TRBD1 (6 bases). This CDR3 has 16 residues. V dropped 5 bases and J dropped 2 bases, with 21 bases sitting between them. The germline V gene has CDR1 GTSNPN and CDR2 SVGIG (reference sequence).

In its sample, this clone was seen a few times. This chain joins TRBV10-3 and TRBJ1-6, with unresolved D. Deletions cut 0 bases from V and 6 bases from J, with 6 bases between. Germline CDR1 ENHRY, CDR2 SYGVKD. This CDR3 spans 14 amino acids. Written as DNA, the CDR3 is TGTGCCATCAGTGAGTCGAGCTCTAATTCACCCCTCCACTTT. Encoded protein: CAISESSSNSPLHF.

In its sample, this clone was seen a few times. The chain uses TRBV10-3 and TRBJ1-5; tentatively, D is TRBD1 (6 bases). Germline CDR1 ENHRY, CDR2 SYGVKD. Trimming took 3 bases from V and 2 from J, leaving 8 bases between them. CDR3 size: 14 residues. CDR3 region: CAISDRTGNQPQHF. The CDR3 DNA follows: TGTGCCATCAGTGACAGGACAGGCAATCAGCCCCAGCATTTT.

The CDR3 DNA follows: TGTGCCAGCAGCCCCTTTCCCCCCAATGAGCAGTTCTTC. Its translation is CASSPFPPNEQFF. The chain has TRBV27 and TRBJ2-1; unclear D gene. In germline, CDR1 is MNHEY, CDR2 SMNVEV (reference sequence). Trimming took 6 bases from V and 6 from J, leaving 12 bases between them. This CDR3 region has 13 residues.

Worth noting for this clone: The junction shows a germline mismatch at one end, possibly a read error. The chain recombines TRBV7-9 with TRBJ2-1; no clear D gene. CDR3 length: 12 amino acids. Germline CDR1 reads SEHNR; CDR2 reads FQNEAQ (reference sequence). CDR3 loop: CSSSSTPSEQFF. The CDR3 bases are TGTTCCAGCAGCTCGACTCCATCTGAGCAGTTCTTC.

This clone was counted once. The J gene is TRBJ2-7, the V gene TRBV4-3; D is perhaps TRBD1 (5 bases). The CDR3 covers 14 residues. Germline assignment: CDR1 LGHNA and CDR2 YSLEER. V dropped 4 bases and J dropped 1 base, with 11 bases sitting between them. The DNA for the CDR3 is TGCGCCAGCAGCCCCGGCCCAGGGTCCTACGAGCAGTACTTC. Amino acid sequence: CASSPGPGSYEQYF.

The CDR3 DNA reads TGTGCCAGCGGGTTGAGGGGGCCAGGGGATACGCAGTATTTT. This codes for CASGLRGPGDTQYF. The chain combines TRBV7-2 with TRBJ2-3; 7 bases line up with TRBD1. The CDR3 covers 14 residues. Germline CDR1 is SGHTA and CDR2 is FQGNSA. J gave up 6 bases and V 8 bases, and 11 bases lay outside the gene matches.

The chain has TRBV30 and TRBJ1-1; D is uncertain. CDR3 length: 13 residues. The V gene's germline CDR1 is GTSNPN and CDR2 SVGIG (reference sequence). The CDR3 DNA sequence: TGTGCTTTAAACCCGGGGTTACACACTGAAGCTTTCTTT. Protein: CALNPGLHTEAFF.

This clone occurred a few times. The V call is TRBV4-3, the J call TRBJ2-7; D may be TRBD2 (5 bases). Germline-derived CDR1 and CDR2 are LGHNA and YSLEER. The CDR3 runs to 15 residues. Trimming cost V 0 bases and J 2 bases, with 11 bases left between them. CDR3 DNA sequence: TGCGCCAGCAGCCAAGACGTCCGGGGTACCTACGAGCAGTACTTC. It codes for CASSQDVRGTYEQYF.

J is TRBJ2-2 and V is TRBV2, with 8 bases that match TRBD1. V was pared by 6 bases and J by 4 bases, with 1 base of the junction left unmatched. Germline CDR1 SNHLY, CDR2 FYNNEI. This CDR3 contains 13 residues. This CDR3 is CASRTGGTGELFF. In DNA, the CDR3 is TGTGCCAGCAGAACAGGGGGCACCGGGGAGCTGTTTTTT.

The chain is built from TRBV9 and TRBJ2-5, with a tentative D call TRBD2 (6 bases). The CDR3 has 14 residues. The V and J ends lost 3 bases and 5 bases respectively, with 14 bases between them. Germline assignment: CDR1 SGDLS and CDR2 YYNGEE. This CDR3 is CASSGGGVGETQYF. Here the CDR3 DNA reads TGTGCCAGCAGCGGCGGCGGGGTTGGGGAGACCCAGTACTTC.

The chain employs TRBV5-1 and TRBJ1-2, with D maybe TRBD1 (6 bases). The CDR3 sequence is 16 residues long. Germline V gives CDR1 SGHRS, CDR2 YFSETQ. V lost 2 bases and J 0 bases, leaving 14 bases between the germline ends. In nucleotides, the CDR3 is TGCGCCAGCAGCTTCCAGGGGAGTGGAGCTAACTATGGCTACACCTTC. It yields the protein CASSFQGSGANYGYTF.

The rearrangement joins TRBV10-3 to TRBJ2-7, with D maybe TRBD1 (6 bases). CDR1 and CDR2 from the germline V gene are ENHRY and SYGVKD. V was clipped by 0 bases and J by 5 bases, with 11 bases between them. This CDR3 spans 14 amino acids. In DNA, the CDR3 is TGTGCCATCAGTGAGTCTGGACAGTTCCACGAGCAGTACTTC. Its translation is CAISESGQFHEQYF.